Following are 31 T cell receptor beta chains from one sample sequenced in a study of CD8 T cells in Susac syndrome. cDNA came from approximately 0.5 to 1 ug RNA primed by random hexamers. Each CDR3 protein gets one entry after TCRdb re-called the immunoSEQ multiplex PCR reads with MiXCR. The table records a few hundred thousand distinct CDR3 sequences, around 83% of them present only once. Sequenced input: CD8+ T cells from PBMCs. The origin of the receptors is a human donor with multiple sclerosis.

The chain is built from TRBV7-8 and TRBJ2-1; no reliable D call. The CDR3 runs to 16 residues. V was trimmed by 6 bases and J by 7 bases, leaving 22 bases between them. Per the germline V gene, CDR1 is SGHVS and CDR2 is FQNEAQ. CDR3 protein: CASSSDVLAGRNEQFF. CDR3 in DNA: TGTGCCAGCAGTTCTGACGTGTTGGCAGGTCGAAATGAGCAGTTCTTC.

In DNA, the CDR3 is TGTGCCAGCAGTGACTCGAGCGGGGGGGCCACAGATACGCAGTATTTT. Translation gives CASSDSSGGATDTQYF. The chain links TRBV6-4 to TRBJ2-3; 10 bases line up with TRBD2. With 0 bases clipped from V and 2 bases from J, the junction kept 2 bases outside the gene matches. This CDR3 is 16 amino acids long. Germline values: CDR1 MRHNA, CDR2 SNTAGT.

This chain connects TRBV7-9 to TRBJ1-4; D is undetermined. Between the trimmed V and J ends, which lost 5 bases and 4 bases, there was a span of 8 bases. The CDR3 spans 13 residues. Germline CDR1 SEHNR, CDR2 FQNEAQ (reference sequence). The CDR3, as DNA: TGTGCCAGCAGCAAAAGGGATAATGAAAAACTGTTTTTT. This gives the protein CASSKRDNEKLFF.

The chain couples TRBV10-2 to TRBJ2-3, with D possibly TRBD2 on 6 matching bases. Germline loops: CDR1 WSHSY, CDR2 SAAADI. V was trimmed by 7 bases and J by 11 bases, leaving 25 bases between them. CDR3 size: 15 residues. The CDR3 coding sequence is TGCGCCAGCATCCCGCCCTGGACTGGGGAGGATGTGCAGTATTTT. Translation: CASIPPWTGEDVQYF.

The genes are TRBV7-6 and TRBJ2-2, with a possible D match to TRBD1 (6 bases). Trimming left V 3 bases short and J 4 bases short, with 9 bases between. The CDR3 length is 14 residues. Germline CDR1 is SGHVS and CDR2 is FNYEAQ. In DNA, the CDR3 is TGTGCCAGCAGCTTTTCAGGGGTCACCGGGGAGCTGTTTTTT. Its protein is CASSFSGVTGELFF.

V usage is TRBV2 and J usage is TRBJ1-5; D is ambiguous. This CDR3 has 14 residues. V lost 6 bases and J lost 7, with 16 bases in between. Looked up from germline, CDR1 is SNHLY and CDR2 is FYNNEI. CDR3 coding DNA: TGTGCCAGCAGCCCCACCTCCTGGGGACAGCCCCAGCATTTT. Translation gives CASSPTSWGQPQHF. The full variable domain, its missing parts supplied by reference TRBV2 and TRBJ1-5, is EPEVTQTPSHQVTQMGQEVILRCVPISNHLYFYWYRQILGQKVEFLVSFYNNEISEKSEIFDDQFSVERPDGSNFTLKIRSTKLEDSAMYFCASSPTSWGQPQHFGDGTRLSIL.

CDR3 sequence: CASSIPSGREDYNEQFF. The DNA for the CDR3 is TGTGCCAGTAGTATCCCTAGCGGGAGAGAGGACTACAATGAGCAGTTCTTC. The chain joins TRBV19 to TRBJ2-1; 10 bases are a match to TRBD2. The CDR3 extends over 17 amino acids. Germline V lookup: CDR1 LNHDA, CDR2 SQIVND (reference sequence). V was clipped by 3 bases and J by 3 bases; unmatched bases: 8.

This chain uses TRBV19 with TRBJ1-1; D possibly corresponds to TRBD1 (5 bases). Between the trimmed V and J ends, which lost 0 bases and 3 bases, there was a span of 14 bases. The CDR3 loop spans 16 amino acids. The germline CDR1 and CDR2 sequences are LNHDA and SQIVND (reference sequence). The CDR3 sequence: CASSIDLRGYDTEAFF. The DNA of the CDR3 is TGTGCCAGTAGTATAGATCTTCGGGGGTATGACACTGAAGCTTTCTTT.

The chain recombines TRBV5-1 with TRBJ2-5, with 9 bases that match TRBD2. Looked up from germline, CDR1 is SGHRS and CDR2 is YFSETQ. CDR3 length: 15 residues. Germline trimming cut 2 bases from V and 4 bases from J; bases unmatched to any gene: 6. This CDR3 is CASSFSGRVLETQYF. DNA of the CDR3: TGCGCCAGCAGCTTTAGCGGGAGAGTCTTAGAGACCCAGTACTTC.

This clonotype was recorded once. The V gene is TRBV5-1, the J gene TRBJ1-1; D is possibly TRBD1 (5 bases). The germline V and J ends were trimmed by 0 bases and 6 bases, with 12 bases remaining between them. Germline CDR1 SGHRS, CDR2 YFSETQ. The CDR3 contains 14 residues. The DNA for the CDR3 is TGCGCCAGCAGCTTGGTGCCGGGGGATCCTGAAGCTTTCTTT. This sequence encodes CASSLVPGDPEAFF.

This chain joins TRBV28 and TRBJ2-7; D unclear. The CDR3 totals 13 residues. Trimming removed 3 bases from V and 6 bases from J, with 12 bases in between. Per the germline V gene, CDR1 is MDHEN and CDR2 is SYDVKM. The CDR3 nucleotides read TGTGCCAGCAGTTTTCCAGGATCTGCCGAGCAGTACTTC. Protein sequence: CASSFPGSAEQYF.

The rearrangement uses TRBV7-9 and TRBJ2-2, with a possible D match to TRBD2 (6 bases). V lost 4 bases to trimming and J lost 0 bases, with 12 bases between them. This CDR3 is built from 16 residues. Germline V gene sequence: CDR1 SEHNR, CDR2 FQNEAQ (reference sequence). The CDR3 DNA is TGTGCCAGCAGCTCCTTCGGGGGAGCGAACACCGGGGAGCTGTTTTTT. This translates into CASSSFGGANTGELFF. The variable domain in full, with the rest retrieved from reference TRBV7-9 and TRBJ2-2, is DTGVSQNPRHKITKRGQNVTFRCDPISEHNRLYWYRQTLGQGPEFLTYFQNEAQLEKSRLLSDRFSAERPKGSFSTLEIQRTEQGDSAMYLCASSSFGGANTGELFFGEGSRLTVL.

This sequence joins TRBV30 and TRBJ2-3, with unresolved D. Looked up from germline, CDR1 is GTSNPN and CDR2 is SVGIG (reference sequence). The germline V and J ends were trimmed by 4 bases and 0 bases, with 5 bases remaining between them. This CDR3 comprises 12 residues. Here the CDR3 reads CAWIPSTDTQYF. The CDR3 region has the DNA TGTGCCTGGATCCCAAGCACAGATACGCAGTATTTT.

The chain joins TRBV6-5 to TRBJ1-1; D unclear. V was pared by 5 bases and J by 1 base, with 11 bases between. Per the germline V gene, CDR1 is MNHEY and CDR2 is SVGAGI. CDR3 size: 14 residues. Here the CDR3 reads CASSSGSPNTEAFF. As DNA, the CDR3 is TGTGCCAGCAGTAGTGGCAGTCCGAACACTGAAGCTTTCTTT.

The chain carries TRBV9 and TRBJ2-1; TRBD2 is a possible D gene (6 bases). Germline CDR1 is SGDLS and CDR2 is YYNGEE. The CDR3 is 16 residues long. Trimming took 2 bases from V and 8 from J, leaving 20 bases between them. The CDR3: CASSVGGAGILDEQFF. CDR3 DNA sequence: TGTGCCAGCAGCGTGGGGGGTGCGGGGATTTTAGATGAGCAGTTCTTC. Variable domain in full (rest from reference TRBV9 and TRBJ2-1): DSGVTQTPKHLITATGQRVTLRCSPRSGDLSVYWYQQSLDQGLQFLIQYYNGEERAKGNILERFSAQQFPDLHSELNLSSLELGDSALYFCASSVGGAGILDEQFFGPGTRLTVL.

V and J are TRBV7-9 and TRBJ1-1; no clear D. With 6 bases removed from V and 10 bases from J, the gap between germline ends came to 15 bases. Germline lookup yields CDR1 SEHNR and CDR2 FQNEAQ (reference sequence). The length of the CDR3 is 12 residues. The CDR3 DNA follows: TGTGCCAGCAGTTTGAGAGGGAATAGAGCTTTCTTT. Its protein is CASSLRGNRAFF.

CDR3 protein: CSVDRGEYYGYTF. The CDR3 DNA is TGCAGCGTCGACAGGGGGGAGTACTATGGCTACACCTTC. This chain links TRBV29-1 with TRBJ1-2; the match to TRBD1 covers 9 bases. Germline CDR1 and CDR2: SQVTM and ANQGSEA. The J segment lost 3 bases and the V segment lost 6 bases, leaving 5 bases of the junction unmatched. The CDR3 consists of 13 residues. Combining the CDR3 with reference TRBV29-1 and TRBJ1-2 gives the whole variable domain SAVISQKPSRDICQRGTSLTIQCQVDSQVTMMFWYRQQPGQSLTLIATANQGSEATYESGFVIDKFPISRPNLTFSTLTVSNMSPEDSSIYLCSVDRGEYYGYTFGSGTRLTVV.

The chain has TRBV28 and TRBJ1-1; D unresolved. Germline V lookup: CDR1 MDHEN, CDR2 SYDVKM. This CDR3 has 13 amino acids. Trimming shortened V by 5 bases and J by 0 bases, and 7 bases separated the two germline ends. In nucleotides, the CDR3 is TGTGCCAGCAGTATTACGGTGAACACTGAAGCTTTCTTT. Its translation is CASSITVNTEAFF.

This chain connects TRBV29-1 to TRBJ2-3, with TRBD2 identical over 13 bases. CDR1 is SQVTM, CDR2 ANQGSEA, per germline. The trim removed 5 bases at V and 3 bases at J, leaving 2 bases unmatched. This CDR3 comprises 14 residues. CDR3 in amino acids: CSVRTSGRTDTQYF. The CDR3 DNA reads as TGCAGCGTTAGGACTAGCGGGAGAACAGATACGCAGTATTTT.

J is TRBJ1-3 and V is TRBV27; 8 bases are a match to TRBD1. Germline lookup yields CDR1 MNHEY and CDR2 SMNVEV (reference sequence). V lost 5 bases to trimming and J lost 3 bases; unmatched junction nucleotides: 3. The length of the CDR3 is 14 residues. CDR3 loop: CASSRTGFGNTIYF. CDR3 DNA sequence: TGTGCCAGCAGTAGGACAGGGTTTGGAAACACCATATATTTT.

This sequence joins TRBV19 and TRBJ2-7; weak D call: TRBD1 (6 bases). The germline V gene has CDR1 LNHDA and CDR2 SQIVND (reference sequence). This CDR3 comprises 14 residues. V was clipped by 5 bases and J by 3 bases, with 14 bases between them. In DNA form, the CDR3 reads TGTGCCAGTAGTTTTCCGGGACACAACTACGAGCAGTACTTC. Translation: CASSFPGHNYEQYF.

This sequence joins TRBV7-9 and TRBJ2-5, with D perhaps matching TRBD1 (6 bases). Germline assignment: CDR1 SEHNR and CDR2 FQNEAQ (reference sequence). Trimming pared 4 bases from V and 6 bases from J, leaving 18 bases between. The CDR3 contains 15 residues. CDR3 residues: CASSSTGYGTKTQYF. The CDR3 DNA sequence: TGTGCCAGCAGCTCAACAGGGTATGGAACAAAGACCCAGTACTTC.

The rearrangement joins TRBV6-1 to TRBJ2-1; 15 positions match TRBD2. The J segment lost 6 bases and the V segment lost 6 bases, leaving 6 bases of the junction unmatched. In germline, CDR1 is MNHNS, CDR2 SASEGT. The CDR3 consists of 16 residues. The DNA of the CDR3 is TGTGCCAGCAGAGGGGGACTAGCGGGAGGCTTCAATGAGCAGTTCTTC. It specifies CASRGGLAGGFNEQFF.

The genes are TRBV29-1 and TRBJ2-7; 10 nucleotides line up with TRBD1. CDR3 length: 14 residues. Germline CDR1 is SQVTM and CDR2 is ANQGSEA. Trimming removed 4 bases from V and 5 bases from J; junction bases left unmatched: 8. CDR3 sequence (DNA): TGCAGCGTTGTAGGGACAGGGGTTTATCACGAGCAGTACTTC. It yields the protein CSVVGTGVYHEQYF.

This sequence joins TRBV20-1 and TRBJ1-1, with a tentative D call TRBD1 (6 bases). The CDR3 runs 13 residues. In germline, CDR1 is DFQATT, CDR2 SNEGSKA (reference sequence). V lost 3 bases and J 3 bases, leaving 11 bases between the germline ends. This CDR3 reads CSASGGRDTEAFF. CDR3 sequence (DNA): TGCAGTGCTAGCGGGGGCAGGGACACTGAAGCTTTCTTT.

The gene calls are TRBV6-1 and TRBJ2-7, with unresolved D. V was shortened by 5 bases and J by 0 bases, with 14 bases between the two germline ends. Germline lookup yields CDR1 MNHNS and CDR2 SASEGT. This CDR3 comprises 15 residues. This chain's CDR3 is CASSHIRAVSYEQYF. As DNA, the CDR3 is TGTGCCAGCAGTCACATCCGGGCCGTCTCCTACGAGCAGTACTTC.

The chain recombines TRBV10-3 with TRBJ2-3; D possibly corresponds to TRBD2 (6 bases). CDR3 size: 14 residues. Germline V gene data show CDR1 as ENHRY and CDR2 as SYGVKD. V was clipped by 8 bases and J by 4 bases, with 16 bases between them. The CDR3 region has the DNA TGTGCCATCTTAGGAGGTCGGGAGTCAGATACGCAGTATTTT. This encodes CAILGGRESDTQYF.

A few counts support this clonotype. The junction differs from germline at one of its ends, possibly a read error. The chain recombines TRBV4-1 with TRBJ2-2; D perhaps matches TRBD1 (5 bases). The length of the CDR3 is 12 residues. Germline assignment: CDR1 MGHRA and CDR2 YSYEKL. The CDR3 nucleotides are TGTGCCAGCAGCCAGGGTTCCGGGGAGCTGTTTTTT. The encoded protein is CASSQGSGELFF.

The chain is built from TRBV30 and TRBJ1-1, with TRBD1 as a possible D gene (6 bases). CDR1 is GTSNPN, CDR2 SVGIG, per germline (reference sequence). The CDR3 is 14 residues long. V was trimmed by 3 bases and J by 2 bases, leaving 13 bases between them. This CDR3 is CAWSAGTPNTEAFF. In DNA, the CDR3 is TGTGCCTGGAGCGCCGGGACACCCAACACTGAAGCTTTCTTT.

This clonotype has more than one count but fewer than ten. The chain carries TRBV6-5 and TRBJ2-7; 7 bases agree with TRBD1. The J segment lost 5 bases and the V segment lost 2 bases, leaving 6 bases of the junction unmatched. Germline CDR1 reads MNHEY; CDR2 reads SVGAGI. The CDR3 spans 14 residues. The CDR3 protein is CASSYLYRGDEQYF. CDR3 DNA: TGTGCCAGCAGTTACCTTTACAGGGGTGACGAGCAGTACTTC.

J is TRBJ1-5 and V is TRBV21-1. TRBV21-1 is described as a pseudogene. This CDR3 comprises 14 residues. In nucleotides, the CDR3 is TGTGCCTCCGTGTATCAAGCAGGCAATCAGCCCCAGCATTTT. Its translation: CASVYQAGNQPQHF.